This T cell receptor beta chain was captured in a study of cytomegalovirus exposure and HLA in healthy donors. Study-wide context: The platform used for the 120 or so validation repertoires matched that of the roughly 670 first-cohort repertoires, a later analysis reported. Points from the study as a whole: Cytomegalovirus status was reportedly diagnosed by the classifier with high sensitivity and specificity. The tendency of first-cohort TCR clusters to co-occur in the 120 validation repertoires was the finding of a later analysis.

Regarding this clone: Its antigen is not identified.

The repertoire was sequenced with immunoSEQ multiplex PCR; TCRdb's copy has only in-frame clones and lacks some. The table includes over 150,000 clones, roughly nine tenths detected once. Germline V CDR1 and CDR2: SGHDN, FVKESK. This CDR3 comprises 13 residues. V dropped 4 bases and J dropped 0 bases, with 6 bases sitting between them. The donors were members of the approximately 120-subject validation cohort (separate from the roughly 700-subject first cohort). The sequence came from a man in his late teens or twenties in good health and CMV-seropositive. Sequences were obtained from PBMCs. This rearrangement joins TRBV14 to TRBJ1-2; perhaps TRBD1 as D (5 bases). The CDR3 sequence: CASSRQSNYGYTF. CDR3 coding DNA: TGTGCCAGCAGCCGACAGTCTAACTATGGCTACACCTTC.